The 9 T cell receptor beta chains in this list originate from one sample, sequenced in a study of blood T cell repertoires in COVID-19. Method: immunoSEQ multiplex PCR; TCRdb's copy keeps in-frame clones and lacks some. Seen here are around 140,000 clones, over 80% observed once, and the top ten hold over 9.5%. Sequencing used peripheral blood. These receptors originate from a man in his fifties or sixties with active or convalescent COVID-19.

V gene TRBV28 combines with J gene TRBJ1-5; no firm D call. V lost 5 bases, J lost 5 bases, and 16 bases lay in between. The CDR3 contains 15 residues. Germline CDR1 and CDR2: MDHEN and SYDVKM. The CDR3 here is CASSQALGGYQPQHF. The CDR3 nucleotides read TGTGCCAGCAGTCAAGCGCTTGGAGGTTATCAGCCCCAGCATTTT.

This sequence joins TRBV27 and TRBJ2-5; 11 bases are shared with TRBD2. CDR3 length: 15 residues. The junction had 8 bases not matched to a gene; V was cut back by 6 bases and J by 5 bases. Germline loops: CDR1 MNHEY, CDR2 SMNVEV (reference sequence). CDR3 coding DNA: TGTGCCAGCAGCCCCCGTAGGACTAGCGGGGAGACCCAGTACTTC. Its translation: CASSPRRTSGETQYF.

This clone was found once. The chain has TRBV28 and TRBJ1-2; the D is unclear. The CDR3 is 12 amino acids. Germline V lookup: CDR1 MDHEN, CDR2 SYDVKM. Trimming took off 6 bases at V and 5 bases at J, with 10 bases between the two ends. CDR3: CASRTAGYGYTF. Written as DNA, the CDR3 is TGTGCCAGCAGGACCGCGGGTTATGGCTACACCTTC.

The rearrangement links TRBV19 to TRBJ1-5; 11 bases are shared with TRBD1. Looked up from germline, CDR1 is LNHDA and CDR2 is SQIVND (reference sequence). J gave up 3 bases and V 5 bases, and 6 bases lay outside the gene matches. The CDR3 covers 16 residues. The CDR3 DNA reads TGTGCCAGTAGTGGACAGGGGGCACCCCTCAATCAGCCCCAGCATTTT. Translated: CASSGQGAPLNQPQHF.

V is TRBV7-2 and J is TRBJ2-2; 7 nucleotides match TRBD1. CDR1 is SGHTA, CDR2 FQGNSA, per germline. Losses at the gene ends were 5 bases for V and 7 bases for J; bases not matched to a gene: 10. The CDR3 has 15 amino acids. CDR3 coding DNA: TGTGCCAGCAGCCCCCGGGCAGGGGGTAACGGGGAGCTGTTTTTT. Translated, it gives CASSPRAGGNGELFF. The variable domain in full, completed from reference TRBV7-2 and TRBJ2-2, reads GAGVSQSPSNKVTEKGKDVELRCDPISGHTALYWYRQSLGQGLEFLIYFQGNSAPDKSGLPSDRFSAERTGGSVSTLTIQRTQQEDSAVYLCASSPRAGGNGELFFGEGSRLTVL.

The gene calls are TRBV28 and TRBJ2-7; D may be TRBD2 (6 bases). Germline CDR1 MDHEN, CDR2 SYDVKM. With 2 bases removed from V and 0 bases from J, the gap between germline ends came to 14 bases. This CDR3 contains 16 residues. The CDR3 nucleotides read TGTGCCAGCAGTTTAGGTGAGGGACTCAGCTCCTACGAGCAGTACTTC. Protein: CASSLGEGLSSYEQYF.

The gene calls are TRBV9 and TRBJ1-3; maybe TRBD1 (6 bases). V lost 5 bases and J lost 0, with 12 bases in between. The CDR3 is made up of 15 amino acids. The V gene's germline CDR1 is SGDLS and CDR2 YYNGEE. CDR3 nucleotides: TGTGCCAGCAGTCCTACAGGGAGCTCTGGAAACACCATATATTTT. It translates to CASSPTGSSGNTIYF.

The chain has TRBV15 and TRBJ2-5, with D possibly TRBD1 on 5 matching bases. Germline CDR1 reads LNHNV; CDR2 reads YYDKDF (reference sequence). V lost 4 bases and J 7 bases, leaving 13 bases between the germline ends. This CDR3 has 13 residues. The CDR3 is CATSNQGLGTQYF. For the CDR3, the DNA is TGTGCCACCAGCAATCAGGGCCTCGGGACCCAGTACTTC.

This clone was found once. The chain joins TRBV30 to TRBJ1-2, with D perhaps TRBD1 (6 bases). CDR1 GTSNPN and CDR2 SVGIG come from the germline V gene (reference sequence). Trimming took 6 bases from V and 7 from J, leaving 21 bases between them. There are 14 residues in the CDR3. CDR3 sequence reads: CACISRDKSRGYTF. CDR3 DNA sequence: TGTGCCTGCATTTCCCGGGACAAAAGTCGTGGCTACACCTTC.